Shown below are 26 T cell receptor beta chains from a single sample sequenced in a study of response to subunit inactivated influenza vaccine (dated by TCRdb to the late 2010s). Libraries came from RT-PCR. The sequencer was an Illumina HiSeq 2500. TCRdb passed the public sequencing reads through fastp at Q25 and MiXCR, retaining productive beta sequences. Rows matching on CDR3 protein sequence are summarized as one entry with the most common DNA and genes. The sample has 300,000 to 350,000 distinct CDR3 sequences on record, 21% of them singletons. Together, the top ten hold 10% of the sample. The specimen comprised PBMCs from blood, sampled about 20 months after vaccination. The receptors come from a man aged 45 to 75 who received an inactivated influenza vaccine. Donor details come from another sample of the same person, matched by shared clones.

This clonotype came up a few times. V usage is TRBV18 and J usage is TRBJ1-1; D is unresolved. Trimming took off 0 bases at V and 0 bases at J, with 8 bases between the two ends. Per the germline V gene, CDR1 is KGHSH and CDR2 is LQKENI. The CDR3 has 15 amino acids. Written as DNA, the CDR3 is TGTGCCAGCTCACCACCTAGCCAAATGAACACTGAAGCTTTCTTT. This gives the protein CASSPPSQMNTEAFF.

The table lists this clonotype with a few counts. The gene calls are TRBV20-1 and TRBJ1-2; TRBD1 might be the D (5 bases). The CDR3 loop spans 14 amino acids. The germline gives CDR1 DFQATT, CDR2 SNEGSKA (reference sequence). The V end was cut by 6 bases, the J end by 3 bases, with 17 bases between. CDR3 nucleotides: TGCAGTGCCTCCGTGGGGGACGGGCACTATGGCTACACCTTC. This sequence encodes CSASVGDGHYGYTF.

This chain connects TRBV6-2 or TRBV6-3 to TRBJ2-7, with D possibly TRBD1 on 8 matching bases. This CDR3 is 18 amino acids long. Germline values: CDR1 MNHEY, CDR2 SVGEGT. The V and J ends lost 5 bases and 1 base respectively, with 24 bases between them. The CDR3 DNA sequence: TGTGCCAGCAGTATCCGGACAGGGAGGGGGATTTCTTCCTACGAGCAGTACTTC. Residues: CASSIRTGRGISSYEQYF.

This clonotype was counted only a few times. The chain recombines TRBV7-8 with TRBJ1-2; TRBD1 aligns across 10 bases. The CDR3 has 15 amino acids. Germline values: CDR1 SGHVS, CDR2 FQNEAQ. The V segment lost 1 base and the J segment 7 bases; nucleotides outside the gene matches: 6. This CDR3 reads CASSLGWTGGTGYTF. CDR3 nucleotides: TGTGCCAGCAGCTTAGGTTGGACAGGGGGTACTGGCTACACCTTC.

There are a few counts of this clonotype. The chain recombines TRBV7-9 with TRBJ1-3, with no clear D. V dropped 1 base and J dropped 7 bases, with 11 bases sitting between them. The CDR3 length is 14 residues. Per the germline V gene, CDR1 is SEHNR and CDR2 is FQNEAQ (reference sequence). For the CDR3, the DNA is TGTGCCAGCAGCTTAGACGGCAGGTCGAACACCATATATTTT. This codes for CASSLDGRSNTIYF.

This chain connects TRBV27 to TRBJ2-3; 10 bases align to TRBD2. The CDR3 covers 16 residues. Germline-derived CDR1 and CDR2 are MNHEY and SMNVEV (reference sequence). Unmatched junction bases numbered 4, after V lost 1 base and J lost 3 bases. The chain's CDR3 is CASSLLASGSTDTQYF. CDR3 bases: TGTGCCAGCAGTTTATTGGCTAGCGGGAGTACAGATACGCAGTATTTT.

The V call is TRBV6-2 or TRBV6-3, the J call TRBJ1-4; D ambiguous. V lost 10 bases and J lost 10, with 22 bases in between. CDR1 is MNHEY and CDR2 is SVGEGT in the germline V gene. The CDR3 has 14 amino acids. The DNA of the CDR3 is TGTGCCACCTCCAACGGACCGAGTGAAGGAAAACTGTTTTTT. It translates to CATSNGPSEGKLFF.

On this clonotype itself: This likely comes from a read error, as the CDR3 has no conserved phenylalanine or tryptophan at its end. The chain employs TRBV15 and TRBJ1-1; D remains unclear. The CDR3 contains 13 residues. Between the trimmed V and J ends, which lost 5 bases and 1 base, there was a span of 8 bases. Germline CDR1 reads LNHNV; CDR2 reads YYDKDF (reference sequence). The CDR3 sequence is CATSPSGNTEAFC. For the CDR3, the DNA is TGTGCCACCAGCCCTTCAGGGAACACTGAAGCTTTCTGT.

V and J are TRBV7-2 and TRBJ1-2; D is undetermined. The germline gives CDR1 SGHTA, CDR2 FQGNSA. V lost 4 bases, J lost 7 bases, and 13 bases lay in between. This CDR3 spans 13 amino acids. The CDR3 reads CASSSVLGSGYTF. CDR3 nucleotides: TGTGCCAGCAGCTCCGTCCTGGGGTCTGGCTACACCTTC. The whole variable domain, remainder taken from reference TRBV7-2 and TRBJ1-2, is GAGVSQSPSNKVTEKGKDVELRCDPISGHTALYWYRQSLGQGLEFLIYFQGNSAPDKSGLPSDRFSAERTGGSVSTLTIQRTQQEDSAVYLCASSSVLGSGYTFGSGTRLTVV.

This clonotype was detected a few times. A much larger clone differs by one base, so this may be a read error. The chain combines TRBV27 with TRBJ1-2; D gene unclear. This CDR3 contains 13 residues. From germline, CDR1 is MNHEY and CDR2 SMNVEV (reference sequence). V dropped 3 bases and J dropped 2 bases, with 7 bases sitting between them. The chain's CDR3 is CASSFGENYGYTF. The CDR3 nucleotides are TGTGCCAGCAGTTTTGGGGAAAACTATGGCTACACCTTC.

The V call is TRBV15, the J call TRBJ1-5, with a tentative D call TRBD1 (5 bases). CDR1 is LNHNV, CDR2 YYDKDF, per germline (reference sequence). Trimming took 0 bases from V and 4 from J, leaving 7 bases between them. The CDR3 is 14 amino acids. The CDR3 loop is CATSRDRVNQPQHF. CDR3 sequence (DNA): TGTGCCACCAGCAGAGACAGGGTGAATCAGCCCCAGCATTTT.

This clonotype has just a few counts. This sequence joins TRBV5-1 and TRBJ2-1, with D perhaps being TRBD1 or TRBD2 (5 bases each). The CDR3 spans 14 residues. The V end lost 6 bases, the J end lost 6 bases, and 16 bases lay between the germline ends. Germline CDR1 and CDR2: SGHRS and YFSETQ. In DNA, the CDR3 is TGCGCCAGCACCCTGGGGGACCCTTTCAATGAGCAGTTCTTC. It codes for CASTLGDPFNEQFF.

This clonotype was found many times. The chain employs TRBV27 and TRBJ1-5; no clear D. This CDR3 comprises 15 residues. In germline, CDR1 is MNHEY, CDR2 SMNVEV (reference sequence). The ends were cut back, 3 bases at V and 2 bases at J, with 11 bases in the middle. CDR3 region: CASSFIGPGNQPQHF. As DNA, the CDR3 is TGTGCCAGCAGTTTTATCGGGCCAGGCAATCAGCCCCAGCATTTT.

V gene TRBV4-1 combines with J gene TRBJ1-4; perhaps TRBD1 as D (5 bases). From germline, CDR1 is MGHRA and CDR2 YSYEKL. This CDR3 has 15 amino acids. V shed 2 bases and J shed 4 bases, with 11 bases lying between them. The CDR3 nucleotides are TGCGCCAGCAGCCAACGGAATCAGGGTAATGAAAAACTGTTTTTT. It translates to CASSQRNQGNEKLFF.

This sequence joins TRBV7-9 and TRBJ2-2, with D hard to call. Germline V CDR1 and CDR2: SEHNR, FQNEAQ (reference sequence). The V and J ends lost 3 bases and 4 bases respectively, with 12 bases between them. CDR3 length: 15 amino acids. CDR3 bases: TGTGCCAGCAGCTTTTCCCTGGGATTCACCGGGGAGCTGTTTTTT. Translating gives CASSFSLGFTGELFF. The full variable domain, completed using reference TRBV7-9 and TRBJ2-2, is DTGVSQNPRHKITKRGQNVTFRCDPISEHNRLYWYRQTLGQGPEFLTYFQNEAQLEKSRLLSDRFSAERPKGSFSTLEIQRTEQGDSAMYLCASSFSLGFTGELFFGEGSRLTVL.

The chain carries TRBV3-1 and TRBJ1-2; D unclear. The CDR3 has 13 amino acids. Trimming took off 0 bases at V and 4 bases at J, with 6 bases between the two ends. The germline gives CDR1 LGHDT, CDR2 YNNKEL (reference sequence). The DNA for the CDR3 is TGTGCCAGCAGCCAAGATGAGGGCTATGGCTACACCTTC. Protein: CASSQDEGYGYTF.

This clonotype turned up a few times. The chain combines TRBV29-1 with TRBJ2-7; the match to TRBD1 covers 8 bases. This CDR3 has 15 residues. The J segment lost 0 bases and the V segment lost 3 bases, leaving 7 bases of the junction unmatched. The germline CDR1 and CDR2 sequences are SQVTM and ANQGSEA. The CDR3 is CSVEDRAISSYEQYF. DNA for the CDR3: TGCAGCGTTGAGGACAGGGCTATCAGCTCCTACGAGCAGTACTTC.

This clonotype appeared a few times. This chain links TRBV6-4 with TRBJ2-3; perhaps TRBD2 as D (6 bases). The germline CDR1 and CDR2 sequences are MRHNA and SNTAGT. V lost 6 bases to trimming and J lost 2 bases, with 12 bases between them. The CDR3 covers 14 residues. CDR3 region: CASSLDYPTDTQYF. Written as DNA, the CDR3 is TGTGCCAGCAGCCTGGACTACCCCACAGATACGCAGTATTTT.

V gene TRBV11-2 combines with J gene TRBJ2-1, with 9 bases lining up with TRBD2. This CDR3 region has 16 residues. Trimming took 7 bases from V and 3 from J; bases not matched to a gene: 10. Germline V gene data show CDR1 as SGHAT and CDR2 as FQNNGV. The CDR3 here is CASISNSAGGYNEQFF. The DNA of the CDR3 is TGTGCCAGCATATCGAACTCAGCGGGGGGCTACAATGAGCAGTTCTTC.

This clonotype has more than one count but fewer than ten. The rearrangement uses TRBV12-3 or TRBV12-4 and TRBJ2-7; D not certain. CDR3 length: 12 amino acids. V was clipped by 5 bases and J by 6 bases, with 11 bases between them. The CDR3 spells CASSVLPFEQYF. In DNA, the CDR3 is TGTGCCAGCAGTGTATTGCCCTTCGAGCAGTACTTC.

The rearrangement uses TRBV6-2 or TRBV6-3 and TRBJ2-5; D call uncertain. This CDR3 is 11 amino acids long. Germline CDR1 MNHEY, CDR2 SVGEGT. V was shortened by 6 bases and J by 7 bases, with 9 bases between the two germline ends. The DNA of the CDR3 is TGTGCCAGCAGGGCTGGGGTGACCCAGTACTTC. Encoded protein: CASRAGVTQYF.

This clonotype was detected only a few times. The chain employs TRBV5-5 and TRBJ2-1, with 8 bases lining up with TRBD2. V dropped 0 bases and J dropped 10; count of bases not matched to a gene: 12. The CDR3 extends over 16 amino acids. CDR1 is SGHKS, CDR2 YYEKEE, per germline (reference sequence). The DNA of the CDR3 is TGTGCCAGCAGCTTGGAGGGGACTAGGGGAGGAACGGAGCAGTTCTTC. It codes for CASSLEGTRGGTEQFF.

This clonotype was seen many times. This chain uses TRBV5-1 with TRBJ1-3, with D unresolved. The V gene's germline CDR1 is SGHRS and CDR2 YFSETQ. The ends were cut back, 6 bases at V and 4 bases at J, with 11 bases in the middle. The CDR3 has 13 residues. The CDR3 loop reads CASILSPGNTIYF. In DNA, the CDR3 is TGCGCCAGCATCCTTTCTCCAGGAAACACCATATATTTT.

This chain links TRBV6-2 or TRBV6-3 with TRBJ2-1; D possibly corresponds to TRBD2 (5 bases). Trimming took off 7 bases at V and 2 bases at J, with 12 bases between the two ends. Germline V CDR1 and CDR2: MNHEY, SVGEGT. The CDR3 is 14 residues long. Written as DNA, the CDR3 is TGTGCCAGCACCATAACCGGGGCCTACAATGAGCAGTTCTTC. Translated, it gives CASTITGAYNEQFF.

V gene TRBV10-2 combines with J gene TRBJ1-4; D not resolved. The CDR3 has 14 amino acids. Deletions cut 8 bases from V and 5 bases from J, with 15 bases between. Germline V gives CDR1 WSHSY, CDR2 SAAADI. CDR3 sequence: CASSEMGSNEKLFF. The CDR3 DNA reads TGCGCCAGCTCTGAAATGGGGTCCAATGAAAAACTGTTTTTT.

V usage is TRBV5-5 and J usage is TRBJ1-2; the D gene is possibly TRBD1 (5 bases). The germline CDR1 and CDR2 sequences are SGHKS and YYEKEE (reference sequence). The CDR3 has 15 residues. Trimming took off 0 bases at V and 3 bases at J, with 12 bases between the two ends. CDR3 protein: CASSLDWGTDYGYTF. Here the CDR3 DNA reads TGTGCCAGCAGCTTGGATTGGGGCACAGACTATGGCTACACCTTC.